These 23 T cell receptor beta chains came from one sample sequenced in a study of PD-1 blockade in mismatch repair-deficient tumors (dated by TCRdb to 2016 to 2017). Preparation of the library involved the immunoSEQ multiplex PCR assay. TCRdb stores this immuneACCESS table with in-frame sequences only. Part of the clones is absent; in the studies checked, under half of the shortfall reflects unresolved V genes, and no reason is known for the rest. The sample includes about 120,000 clones, with about three quarters observed a single time. The ten most abundant clones make up approximately 5% of the sample. This specimen was peripheral blood, taken more than 58 weeks after starting pembrolizumab. These receptors were obtained from an adult with mismatch repair-deficient cancer.

V gene TRBV11-3 combines with J gene TRBJ2-7; D gene unclear. This CDR3 comprises 14 residues. Germline V lookup: CDR1 SGHNT, CDR2 YENEEA. Trimming cost V 5 bases and J 0 bases, with 11 bases left between them. The CDR3 region is CASSPGGGSYEQYF. CDR3 DNA sequence: TGTGCCAGCAGCCCCGGCGGCGGCTCCTACGAGCAGTACTTC.

V usage is TRBV5-5 and J usage is TRBJ1-5; unclear D gene. The germline V and J ends were trimmed by 4 bases and 0 bases, with 8 bases remaining between them. Germline lookup yields CDR1 SGHKS and CDR2 YYEKEE (reference sequence). CDR3 length equals 14 residues. CDR3 DNA sequence: TGTGCCAGCAGCCGGGGAGTTAGCAATCAGCCCCAGCATTTT. Amino acid sequence: CASSRGVSNQPQHF.

This clone has just one count. The chain combines TRBV7-6 with TRBJ2-7; 7 bases match TRBD1. V shed 2 bases and J 1 base; nucleotides not matched to a gene: 8. The CDR3 extends over 16 amino acids. CDR1 and CDR2 from the germline V gene are SGHVS and FNYEAQ. CDR3 protein: CASSLQTGHGSYEQYF. The DNA for the CDR3 is TGTGCCAGCAGCTTACAGACAGGGCATGGTTCCTACGAGCAGTACTTC.

The chain combines TRBV5-1 with TRBJ1-3, with D hard to call. CDR3 length: 15 residues. V lost 4 bases and J 0 bases, leaving 11 bases between the germline ends. Germline CDR1 SGHRS, CDR2 YFSETQ. Written as DNA, the CDR3 is TGCGCCAGCAGCATGGACGGTTCCTCTGGAAACACCATATATTTT. It specifies CASSMDGSSGNTIYF. Complete variable domain (other parts from reference TRBV5-1 and TRBJ1-3): KAGVTQTPRYLIKTRGQQVTLSCSPISGHRSVSWYQQTPGQGLQFLFEYFSETQRNKGNFPGRFSGRQFSNSRSEMNVSTLELGDSALYLCASSMDGSSGNTIYFGEGSWLTVV.

The J gene is TRBJ2-5, the V gene TRBV5-5; D is perhaps TRBD1 or TRBD2 (6 bases each). The germline V and J ends were trimmed by 5 bases and 5 bases, with 16 bases remaining between them. CDR3 length: 14 residues. Germline V gene lookup returns CDR1 SGHKS and CDR2 YYEKEE (reference sequence). Here the CDR3 DNA reads TGTGCCAGCAGTTGGTCAGGGGCGGGGGAGACCCAGTACTTC. This sequence encodes CASSWSGAGETQYF.

The chain joins TRBV19 to TRBJ2-1; 14 nucleotides line up with TRBD2. The CDR3 spans 18 residues. V lost 4 bases and J lost 5; bases outside the gene matches: 10. Germline V lookup: CDR1 LNHDA, CDR2 SQIVND (reference sequence). The CDR3 region is CASSTRLAGGPENNEQFF. The CDR3 nucleotides are TGTGCCAGTAGTACCAGACTAGCGGGAGGGCCGGAGAACAATGAGCAGTTCTTC.

This chain connects TRBV11-2 to TRBJ1-4; D possibly corresponds to TRBD1 (6 bases). Trimming took 0 bases from V and 7 from J, leaving 12 bases between them. Looked up from germline, CDR1 is SGHAT and CDR2 is FQNNGV. This CDR3 region has 15 residues. CDR3 region: CASSLDLRTAEKLFF. In DNA, the CDR3 is TGTGCCAGCAGCTTAGATCTGAGGACAGCTGAAAAACTGTTTTTT.

The V and J genes are TRBV11-2 and TRBJ2-7, with a tentative D call TRBD2 (5 bases). Germline lookup yields CDR1 SGHAT and CDR2 FQNNGV. This CDR3 comprises 15 residues. V was shortened by 1 base and J by 4 bases, with 14 bases between the two germline ends. The CDR3 DNA is TGTGCCAGCAGCTTAGTGGTGGGAGAACGGTACGAGCAGTACTTC. It yields the protein CASSLVVGERYEQYF.

This sequence joins TRBV6-5 and TRBJ1-2; possible D gene TRBD1, 6 bases. V lost 4 bases and J lost 0, with 12 bases in between. CDR3 length: 15 amino acids. The germline CDR1 and CDR2 sequences are MNHEY and SVGAGI. DNA of the CDR3: TGTGCCAGCAGTTTACAGGGTGGGGCTAACTATGGCTACACCTTC. It translates to CASSLQGGANYGYTF.

The chain employs TRBV11-2 and TRBJ2-5; D ambiguous. Germline V gene data show CDR1 as SGHAT and CDR2 as FQNNGV. The CDR3 length is 14 residues. Trimming took 7 bases from V and 1 from J, leaving 13 bases between them. CDR3 protein: CASTQGLIQETQYF. CDR3 sequence (DNA): TGTGCCAGCACCCAAGGTTTAATCCAAGAGACCCAGTACTTC.

The J gene is TRBJ1-2, the V gene TRBV19, with 9 bases fitting TRBD1. With 5 bases clipped from V and 4 bases from J, the junction kept 8 bases outside the gene matches. CDR3 length equals 15 residues. Per the germline V gene, CDR1 is LNHDA and CDR2 is SQIVND (reference sequence). The CDR3 bases are TGTGCCAGTAGTCGACGTGGGGGACAGGGCTATGGCTACACCTTC. Its translation is CASSRRGGQGYGYTF.

The rearrangement uses TRBV7-8 and TRBJ1-1; 8 bases are a match to TRBD1. Germline V gene lookup returns CDR1 SGHVS and CDR2 FQNEAQ. The CDR3 sequence is 14 residues long. The junction had 8 bases not matched to a gene; V was cut back by 5 bases and J by 6 bases. In DNA form, the CDR3 reads TGTGCCAGCAGCGTTACAGGGGGATTGGCTGAAGCTTTCTTT. It yields the protein CASSVTGGLAEAFF.

J is TRBJ2-6 and V is TRBV19; weak D call: TRBD1 (6 bases). The CDR3 has 15 residues. V lost 6 bases, J lost 0 bases, and 9 bases lay in between. From germline, CDR1 is LNHDA and CDR2 SQIVND (reference sequence). CDR3 region: CASRSRGSGANVLTF. The CDR3 nucleotides read TGTGCCAGTAGAAGCAGGGGCTCTGGGGCCAACGTCCTGACTTTC.

This chain connects TRBV7-2 to TRBJ1-1; D might be TRBD1 (6 bases). The length of the CDR3 is 16 residues. In germline, CDR1 is SGHTA, CDR2 FQGNSA. The ends were cut back, 0 bases at V and 1 base at J, with 12 bases in the middle. The CDR3 nucleotides are TGTGCCAGCAGCTTAGCGACCTACAGGGCGAACACTGAAGCTTTCTTT. Residues: CASSLATYRANTEAFF. Variable domain in full (rest from reference TRBV7-2 and TRBJ1-1): GAGVSQSPSNKVTEKGKDVELRCDPISGHTALYWYRQSLGQGLEFLIYFQGNSAPDKSGLPSDRFSAERTGGSVSTLTIQRTQQEDSAVYLCASSLATYRANTEAFFGQGTRLTVV.

The chain joins TRBV7-9 to TRBJ1-1; D is undetermined. The CDR3 is 12 amino acids. Trimming took 2 bases from V and 6 from J, leaving 7 bases between them. CDR1 and CDR2 from the germline V gene are SEHNR and FQNEAQ (reference sequence). CDR3 coding DNA: TGTGCCAGCAGCTTAATACCGGCTGAAGCTTTCTTT. The encoded protein is CASSLIPAEAFF.

This clone was counted a single time. The genes are TRBV5-4 and TRBJ2-7; 9 nucleotides line up with TRBD2. CDR1 is SGHNT, CDR2 YYREEE, per germline (reference sequence). V lost 0 bases to trimming and J lost 2 bases; unmatched junction nucleotides: 6. The CDR3 sequence is 16 residues long. CDR3 sequence: CASSLESAGGAYEQYF. The CDR3 nucleotides read TGTGCCAGCAGCTTGGAGTCGGCGGGAGGGGCCTACGAGCAGTACTTC.

This clone showed up just once. The chain carries TRBV11-2 and TRBJ2-2, with 8 nucleotides matching TRBD2. The trim removed 4 bases at V and 5 bases at J, leaving 9 bases unmatched. The germline V gene encodes CDR1 SGHAT and CDR2 FQNNGV. CDR3 length: 16 residues. The CDR3, as DNA: TGTGCCAGCAGCTCACCCCGACTAGCGTCAACCGGGGAGCTGTTTTTT. Encoded protein: CASSSPRLASTGELFF.

This clone was seen a handful of times. J is TRBJ1-2 and V is TRBV6-6, with unresolved D. V was shortened by 7 bases and J by 5 bases, with 14 bases between the two germline ends. This CDR3 has 13 residues. In germline, CDR1 is MNHNY, CDR2 SVGAGI (reference sequence). Written as DNA, the CDR3 is TGTGCCAGCACCCCCACCAGCGGATATGGCTACACCTTC. Its translation: CASTPTSGYGYTF.

The chain joins TRBV27 to TRBJ2-2; 7 bases agree with TRBD1. The CDR3 runs 14 residues. Germline CDR1 and CDR2: MNHEY and SMNVEV (reference sequence). Germline trimming cut 6 bases from V and 6 bases from J; bases unmatched to any gene: 7. The CDR3 region has the DNA TGTGCCAGCAGCTATTACAGGGGATCCGGGGAGCTGTTTTTT. Encoded protein: CASSYYRGSGELFF.

V and J are TRBV30 and TRBJ1-4; the D gene is possibly TRBD1 (5 bases). Between the trimmed V and J ends, which lost 2 bases and 0 bases, there was a span of 22 bases. The CDR3 has 19 amino acids. Germline V CDR1 and CDR2: GTSNPN, SVGIG (reference sequence). CDR3 loop: CAWSPAAGWNVATNEKLFF. CDR3 DNA sequence: TGTGCCTGGAGTCCCGCCGCAGGGTGGAATGTGGCAACTAATGAAAAACTGTTTTTT.

The V and J genes are TRBV18 and TRBJ2-1; TRBD1 matches at 7 bases. The CDR3 spans 16 residues. V was clipped by 1 base and J by 6 bases; unmatched bases: 9. The germline gives CDR1 KGHSH, CDR2 LQKENI. The CDR3 protein is CASSPRDRGEVNEQFF. For the CDR3, the DNA is TGTGCCAGCTCACCACGGGACAGAGGTGAGGTCAATGAGCAGTTCTTC.

V gene TRBV2 combines with J gene TRBJ2-7, with D perhaps TRBD1 (6 bases). The ends were cut back, 6 bases at V and 6 bases at J, with 12 bases in the middle. The CDR3 spans 12 residues. Germline V gives CDR1 SNHLY, CDR2 FYNNEI. This CDR3 is CASSVRDIEQYF. The DNA for the CDR3 is TGTGCCAGCAGCGTTCGGGACATCGAGCAGTACTTC.

The chain combines TRBV7-6 with TRBJ2-1, with D tentatively TRBD2 (6 bases). V lost 2 bases and J lost 6, with 11 bases in between. Per germline, CDR1 SGHVS and CDR2 FNYEAQ. CDR3 length equals 14 residues. CDR3 residues: CASSLFGSVNEQFF. DNA of the CDR3: TGTGCCAGCAGCTTATTCGGGAGTGTCAATGAGCAGTTCTTC.